Shown below are 8 T cell receptor beta chains from a single sample sequenced in a study of Graves' ophthalmopathy and Graves' hyperthyroidism. Amplified material comprised TCR beta CDR3 regions derived from RNA transcripts. Second-round multiplex PCR came after a first-round RT-PCR that employed HTBI primers. A single record per CDR3 protein comes from TCRdb applying MiXCR to the multiplex PCR reads. Among a few hundred thousand distinct CDR3 sequences listed, approximately 18% were seen once. Specimen: peripheral blood. The receptors originated from an adult woman with stable Graves' hyperthyroidism.

This clonotype was seen ten or more times. The chain links TRBV24-1 to TRBJ2-7, with D perhaps matching TRBD2 (6 bases). The CDR3 runs to 16 residues. CDR1 is KGHDR, CDR2 SFDVKD, per germline. V dropped 3 bases and J dropped 5 bases, with 19 bases sitting between them. This CDR3 is CATSDGTSWPPNEQYF. The CDR3 nucleotides read TGTGCCACCAGTGATGGTACTAGCTGGCCTCCTAACGAGCAGTACTTC.

This clonotype showed up many times. The chain combines TRBV27 with TRBJ1-1; D gene ambiguous. Germline CDR1 reads MNHEY; CDR2 reads SMNVEV (reference sequence). The V gene lost 6 bases and the J gene lost 3 bases, with 17 bases spanning the gap. The CDR3 length is 15 residues. CDR3 in amino acids: CASRAGLGWDTEAFF. The CDR3 DNA sequence: TGTGCCAGCAGGGCCGGATTGGGTTGGGACACTGAAGCTTTCTTT.

This clonotype has at least ten counts. The chain recombines TRBV7-3 with TRBJ2-2; the match to TRBD2 covers 14 bases. The CDR3 is 16 residues long. From germline, CDR1 is SGHTA and CDR2 FQGTGA. The V and J ends lost 5 bases and 4 bases, in that order; junction bases with no gene match: 3. The CDR3 protein is CASSLGTSGSTGELFF. The CDR3 nucleotides read TGTGCCAGCAGCCTGGGGACTAGCGGGAGCACCGGGGAGCTGTTTTTT.

This clonotype was seen at least ten times. V gene TRBV3-1 combines with J gene TRBJ2-2, with TRBD2 matching 15 bases. Germline V lookup: CDR1 LGHDT, CDR2 YNNKEL (reference sequence). J lost 5 bases, V lost 0 bases, and 1 base had no gene match. CDR3 size: 17 residues. CDR3 protein: CASSQEGLAGGTGELFF. The CDR3 bases are TGTGCCAGCAGCCAAGAGGGACTAGCGGGAGGAACCGGGGAGCTGTTTTTT.

Many counts were recorded for this clonotype. The genes are TRBV6-5 and TRBJ1-1; 7 bases match TRBD1. This CDR3 has 17 amino acids. In germline, CDR1 is MNHEY, CDR2 SVGAGI. Trimming removed 2 bases from V and 0 bases from J; junction bases left unmatched: 9. This chain's CDR3 is CASSYRSLTGMNTEAFF. CDR3 nucleotide sequence: TGTGCCAGCAGTTACCGATCTCTGACAGGGATGAACACTGAAGCTTTCTTT.

This clonotype came up many times. The chain uses TRBV13 and TRBJ2-7; D is tentatively TRBD1 or TRBD2 (5 bases each). Germline CDR1 PRHDT, CDR2 FYEKMQ (reference sequence). Trimming shortened V by 2 bases and J by 3 bases, and 8 bases separated the two germline ends. The CDR3 has 13 residues. The CDR3 nucleotides read TGTGCCAGCAGCTTAAGGGGAGACTACGAGCAGTACTTC. This encodes CASSLRGDYEQYF.

This clonotype was recorded a few times. The chain recombines TRBV11-2 with TRBJ2-7; a weak D match, TRBD1 (5 bases). V lost 3 bases and J lost 4, with 16 bases in between. The CDR3 loop spans 15 amino acids. From germline, CDR1 is SGHAT and CDR2 FQNNGV. DNA of the CDR3: TGTGCCAGCAGCTTGGAGCAGGGAAGTTGGTACGAGCAGTACTTC. It codes for CASSLEQGSWYEQYF.

This clonotype showed up many times. The rearrangement links TRBV6-1 to TRBJ1-2; perhaps TRBD1 as D (5 bases). In germline, CDR1 is MNHNS, CDR2 SASEGT. V was clipped by 0 bases and J by 8 bases, with 13 bases between them. This CDR3 is built from 14 residues. Written as DNA, the CDR3 is TGTGCCAGCAGTGAAGCGGGCAGGGCGCAGGGCTACACCTTC. Translating it yields CASSEAGRAQGYTF.